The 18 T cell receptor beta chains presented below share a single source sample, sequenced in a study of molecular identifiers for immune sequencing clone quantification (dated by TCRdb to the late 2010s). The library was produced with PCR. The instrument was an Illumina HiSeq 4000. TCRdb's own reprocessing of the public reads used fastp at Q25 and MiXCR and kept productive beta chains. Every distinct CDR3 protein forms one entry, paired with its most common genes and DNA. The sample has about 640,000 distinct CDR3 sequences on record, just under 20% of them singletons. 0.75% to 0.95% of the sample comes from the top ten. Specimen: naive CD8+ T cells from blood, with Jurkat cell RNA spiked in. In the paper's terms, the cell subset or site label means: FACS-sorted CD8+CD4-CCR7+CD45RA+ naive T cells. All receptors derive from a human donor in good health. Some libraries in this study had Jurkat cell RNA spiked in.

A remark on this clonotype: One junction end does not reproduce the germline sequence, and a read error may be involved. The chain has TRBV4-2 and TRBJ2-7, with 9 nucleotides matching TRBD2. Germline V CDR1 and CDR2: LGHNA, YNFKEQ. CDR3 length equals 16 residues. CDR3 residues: CAGSQEGTSSAYEQYF. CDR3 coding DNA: TGTGCCGGCAGCCAAGAGGGGACTAGCTCAGCCTACGAGCAGTACTTC.

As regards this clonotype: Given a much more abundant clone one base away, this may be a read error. The CDR3 nucleotides are TGCGCCAGCAGCGGCAGCACGAACGCTGAAGCTTTCTTT. This encodes CASSGSTNAEAFF. The chain recombines TRBV5-1 with TRBJ1-1; D ambiguous. The V gene's germline CDR1 is SGHRS and CDR2 YFSETQ. The length of the CDR3 is 13 residues. Complete variable domain (other parts from reference TRBV5-1 and TRBJ1-1): KAGVTQTPRYLIKTRGQQVTLSCSPISGHRSVSWYQQTPGQGLQFLFEYFSETQRNKGNFPGRFSGRQFSNSRSEMNVSTLELGDSALYLCASSGSTNAEAFFGQGTRLTVV.

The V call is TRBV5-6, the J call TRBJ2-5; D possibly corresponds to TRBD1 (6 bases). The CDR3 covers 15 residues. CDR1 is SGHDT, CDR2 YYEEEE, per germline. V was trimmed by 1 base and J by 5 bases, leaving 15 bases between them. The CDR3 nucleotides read TGTGCCAGCAGCTTGACAGGGAGATGGTCCGAGACCCAGTACTTC. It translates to CASSLTGRWSETQYF.

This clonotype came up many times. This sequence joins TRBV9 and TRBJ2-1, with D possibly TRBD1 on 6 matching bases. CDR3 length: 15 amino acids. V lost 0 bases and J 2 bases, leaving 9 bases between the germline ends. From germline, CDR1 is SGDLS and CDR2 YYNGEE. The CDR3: CASSVVQGPYNEQFF. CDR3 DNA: TGTGCCAGCAGCGTAGTACAGGGCCCCTACAATGAGCAGTTCTTC.

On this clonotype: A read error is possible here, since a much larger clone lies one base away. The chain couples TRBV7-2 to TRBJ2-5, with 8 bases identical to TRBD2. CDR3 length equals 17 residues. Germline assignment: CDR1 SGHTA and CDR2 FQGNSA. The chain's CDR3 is CASSLGGLLAGEETRYF. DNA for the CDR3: TGTGCCAGCAGCTTGGGGGGGTTGCTAGCGGGTGAAGAGACCCGGTACTTC.

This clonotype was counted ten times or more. CDR3 residues: CASSLSRDTNYGYTF. The DNA of the CDR3 is TGTGCCAGCAGTTTATCAAGGGATACCAACTATGGCTACACCTTC. The chain carries TRBV27 and TRBJ1-2; D is unclear. Trimming stripped 0 bases from V and 2 bases from J, with 10 bases between. Germline lookup yields CDR1 MNHEY and CDR2 SMNVEV (reference sequence). The length of the CDR3 is 15 residues.

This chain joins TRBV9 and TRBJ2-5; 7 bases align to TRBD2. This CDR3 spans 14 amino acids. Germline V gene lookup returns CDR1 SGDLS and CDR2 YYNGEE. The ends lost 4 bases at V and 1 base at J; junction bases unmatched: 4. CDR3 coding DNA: TGTGCCAGCAGCACCCGCGGGGGCCAAGAGACCCAGTACTTC. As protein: CASSTRGGQETQYF.

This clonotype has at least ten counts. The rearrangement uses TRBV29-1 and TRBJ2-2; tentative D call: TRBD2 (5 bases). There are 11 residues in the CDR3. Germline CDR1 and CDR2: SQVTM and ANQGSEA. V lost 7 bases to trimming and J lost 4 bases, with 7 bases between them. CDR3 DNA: TGCAGCGCCCGGGGCACCGGGGAGCTGTTTTTT. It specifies CSARGTGELFF.

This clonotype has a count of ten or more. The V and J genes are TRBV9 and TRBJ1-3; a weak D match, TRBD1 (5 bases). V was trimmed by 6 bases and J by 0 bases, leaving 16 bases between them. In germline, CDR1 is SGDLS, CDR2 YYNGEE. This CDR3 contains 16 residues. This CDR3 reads CASTPSGAISGNTIYF. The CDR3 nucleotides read TGTGCCAGCACCCCCTCCGGGGCGATCTCTGGAAACACCATATATTTT.

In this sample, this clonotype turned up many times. DNA of the CDR3: TGCAGTGCTAGTAAACAGGGCACTGAAGCTTTCTTT. This sequence encodes CSASKQGTEAFF. The chain employs TRBV20-1 and TRBJ1-1; D is possibly TRBD1 (6 bases). V shed 3 bases and J shed 4 bases, with 9 bases lying between them. The germline CDR1 and CDR2 sequences are DFQATT and SNEGSKA (reference sequence). This CDR3 region has 12 residues.

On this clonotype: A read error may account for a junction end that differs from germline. Here the CDR3 reads CASSWSAGDTDTQYF. CDR3 bases: TGCGCCAGTAGCTGGTCGGCAGGAGACACAGATACGCAGTATTTT. The gene calls are TRBV5-1 and TRBJ2-3; D gene unclear. The CDR3 sequence is 15 residues long. Germline V CDR1 and CDR2: SGHRS, YFSETQ. Combining the CDR3 with reference TRBV5-1 and TRBJ2-3 gives the whole variable domain KAGVTQTPRYLIKTRGQQVTLSCSPISGHRSVSWYQQTPGQGLQFLFEYFSETQRNKGNFPGRFSGRQFSNSRSEMNVSTLELGDSALYLCASSWSAGDTDTQYFGPGTRLTVL.

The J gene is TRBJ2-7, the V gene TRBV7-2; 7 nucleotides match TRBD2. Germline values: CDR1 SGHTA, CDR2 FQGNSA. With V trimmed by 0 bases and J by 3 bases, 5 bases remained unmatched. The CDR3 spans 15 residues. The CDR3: CASSLALGLGYEQYF. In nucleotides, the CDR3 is TGTGCCAGCAGCTTAGCGCTAGGACTAGGCTACGAGCAGTACTTC.

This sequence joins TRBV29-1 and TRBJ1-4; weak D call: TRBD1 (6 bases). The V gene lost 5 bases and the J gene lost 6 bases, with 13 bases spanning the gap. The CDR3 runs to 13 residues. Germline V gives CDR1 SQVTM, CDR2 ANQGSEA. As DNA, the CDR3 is TGCAGCGTTTACTTGGGGGGCTATGAAAAACTGTTTTTT. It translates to CSVYLGGYEKLFF.

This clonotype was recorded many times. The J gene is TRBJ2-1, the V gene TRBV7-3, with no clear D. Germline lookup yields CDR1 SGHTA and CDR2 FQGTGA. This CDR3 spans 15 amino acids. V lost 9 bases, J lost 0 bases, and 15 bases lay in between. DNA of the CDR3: TGTGCCAGTTCCCGTACTGGCAGCTCCTACAATGAGCAGTTCTTC. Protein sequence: CASSRTGSSYNEQFF.

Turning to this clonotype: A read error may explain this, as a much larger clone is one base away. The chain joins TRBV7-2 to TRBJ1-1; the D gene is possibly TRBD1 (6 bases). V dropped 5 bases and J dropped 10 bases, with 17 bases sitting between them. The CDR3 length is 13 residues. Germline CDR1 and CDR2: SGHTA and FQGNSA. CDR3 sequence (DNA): TGTGCCAGCAGCCCGGGACAAAACGCTGTAGCTTTCTTT. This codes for CASSPGQNAVAFF.

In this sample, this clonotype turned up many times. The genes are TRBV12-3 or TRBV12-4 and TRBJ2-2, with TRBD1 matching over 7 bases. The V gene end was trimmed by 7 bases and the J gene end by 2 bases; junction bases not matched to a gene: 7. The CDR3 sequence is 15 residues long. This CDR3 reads CASKLDRTNTGELFF. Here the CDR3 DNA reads TGTGCCAGCAAACTGGACAGGACCAACACCGGGGAGCTGTTTTTT.

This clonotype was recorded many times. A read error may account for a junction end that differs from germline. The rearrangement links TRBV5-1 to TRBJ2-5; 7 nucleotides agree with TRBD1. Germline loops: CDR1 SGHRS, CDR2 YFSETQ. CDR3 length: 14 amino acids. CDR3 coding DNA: TGTGCCAGCAGTTTAGAGGGGGCAGGGGAGACCCAGTACTTC. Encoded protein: CASSLEGAGETQYF. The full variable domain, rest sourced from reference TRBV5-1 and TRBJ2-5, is KAGVTQTPRYLIKTRGQQVTLSCSPISGHRSVSWYQQTPGQGLQFLFEYFSETQRNKGNFPGRFSGRQFSNSRSEMNVSTLELGDSALYLCASSLEGAGETQYFGPGTRLLVL.

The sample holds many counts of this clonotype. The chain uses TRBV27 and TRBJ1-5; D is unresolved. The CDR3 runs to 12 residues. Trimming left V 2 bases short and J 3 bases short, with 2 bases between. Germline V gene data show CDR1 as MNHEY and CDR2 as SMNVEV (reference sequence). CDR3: CASSLINQPQHF. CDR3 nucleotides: TGTGCCAGCAGTTTAATCAATCAGCCCCAGCATTTT.